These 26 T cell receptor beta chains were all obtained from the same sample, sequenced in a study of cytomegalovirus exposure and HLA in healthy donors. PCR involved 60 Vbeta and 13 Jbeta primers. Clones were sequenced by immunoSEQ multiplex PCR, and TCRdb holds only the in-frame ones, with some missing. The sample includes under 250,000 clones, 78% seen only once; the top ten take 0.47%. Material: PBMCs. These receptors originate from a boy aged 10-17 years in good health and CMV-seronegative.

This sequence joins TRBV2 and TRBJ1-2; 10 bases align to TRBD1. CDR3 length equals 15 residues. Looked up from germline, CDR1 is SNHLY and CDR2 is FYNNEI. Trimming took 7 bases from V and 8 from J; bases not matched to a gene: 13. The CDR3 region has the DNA TGTGCCAGCACCTCAGGACAGGGGGGGAACGACGGCTACACCTTC. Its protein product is CASTSGQGGNDGYTF.

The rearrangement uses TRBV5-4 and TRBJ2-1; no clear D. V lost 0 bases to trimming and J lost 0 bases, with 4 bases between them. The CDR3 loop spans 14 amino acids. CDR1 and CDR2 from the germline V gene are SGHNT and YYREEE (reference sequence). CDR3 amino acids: CASSLGSSYNEQFF. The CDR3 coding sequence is TGTGCCAGCAGCTTGGGGAGCTCCTACAATGAGCAGTTCTTC.

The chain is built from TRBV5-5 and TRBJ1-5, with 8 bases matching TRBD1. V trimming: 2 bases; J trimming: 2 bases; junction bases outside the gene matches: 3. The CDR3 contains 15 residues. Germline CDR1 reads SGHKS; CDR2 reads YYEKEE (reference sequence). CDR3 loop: CASSFGQGRNQPQHF. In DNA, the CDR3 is TGTGCCAGCAGCTTTGGACAGGGTCGCAATCAGCCCCAGCATTTT. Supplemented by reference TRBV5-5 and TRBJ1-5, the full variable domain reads DAGVTQSPTHLIKTRGQQVTLRCSPISGHKSVSWYQQVLGQGPQFIFQYYEKEERGRGNFPDRFSARQFPNYSSELNVNALLLGDSALYLCASSFGQGRNQPQHFGDGTRLSIL.

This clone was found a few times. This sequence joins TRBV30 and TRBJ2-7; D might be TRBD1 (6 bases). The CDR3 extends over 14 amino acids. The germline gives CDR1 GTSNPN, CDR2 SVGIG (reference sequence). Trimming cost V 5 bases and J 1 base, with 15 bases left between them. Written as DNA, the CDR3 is TGTGCCTGGGGGGGCGGAGAGGGGTCCTACGAGCAGTACTTC. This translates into CAWGGGEGSYEQYF.

CDR3 sequence (DNA): TGCGCCAGCAGCTTGGCCCCGGCCACACAGCAAGAGACCCAGTACTTC. This encodes CASSLAPATQQETQYF. The J gene is TRBJ2-5, the V gene TRBV5-1; D call uncertain. Trimming stripped 0 bases from V and 2 bases from J, with 14 bases between. This CDR3 has 16 amino acids. Germline-derived CDR1 and CDR2 are SGHRS and YFSETQ.

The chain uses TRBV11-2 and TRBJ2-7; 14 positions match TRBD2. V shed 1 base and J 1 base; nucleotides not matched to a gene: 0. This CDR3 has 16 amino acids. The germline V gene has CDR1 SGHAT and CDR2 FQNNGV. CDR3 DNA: TGTGCCAGCAGCTTAGGGACTAGCGGGAGGTCCTACGAGCAGTACTTC. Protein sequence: CASSLGTSGRSYEQYF.

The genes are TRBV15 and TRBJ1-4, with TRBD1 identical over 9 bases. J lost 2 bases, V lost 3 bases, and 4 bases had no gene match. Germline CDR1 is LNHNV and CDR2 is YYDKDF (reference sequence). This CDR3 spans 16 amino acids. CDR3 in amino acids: CATSRGTGLTNEKLFF. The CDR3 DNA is TGTGCCACCAGCAGGGGGACAGGGTTGACTAATGAAAAACTGTTTTTT.

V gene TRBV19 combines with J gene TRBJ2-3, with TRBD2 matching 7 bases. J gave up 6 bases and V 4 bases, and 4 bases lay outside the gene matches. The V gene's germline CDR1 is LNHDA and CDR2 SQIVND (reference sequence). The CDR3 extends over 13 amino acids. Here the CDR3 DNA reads TGTGCCAGTAGTACCAGGCGGGGGGATACGCAGTATTTT. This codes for CASSTRRGDTQYF.

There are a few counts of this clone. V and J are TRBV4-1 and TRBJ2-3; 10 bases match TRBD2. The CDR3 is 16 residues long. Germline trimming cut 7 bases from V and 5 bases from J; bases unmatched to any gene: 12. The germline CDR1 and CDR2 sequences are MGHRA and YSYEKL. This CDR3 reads CASTTAGTSDRDTQYF. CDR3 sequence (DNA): TGCGCCAGCACCACCGCCGGGACTAGCGACCGAGATACGCAGTATTTT.

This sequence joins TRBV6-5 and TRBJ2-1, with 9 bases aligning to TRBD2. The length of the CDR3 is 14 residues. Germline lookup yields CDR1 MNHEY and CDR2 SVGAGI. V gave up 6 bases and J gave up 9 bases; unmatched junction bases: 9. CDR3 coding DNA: TGTGCCAGCAGCTTTAGCGGGGGTTGGGGTGAGCAGTTCTTC. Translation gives CASSFSGGWGEQFF.

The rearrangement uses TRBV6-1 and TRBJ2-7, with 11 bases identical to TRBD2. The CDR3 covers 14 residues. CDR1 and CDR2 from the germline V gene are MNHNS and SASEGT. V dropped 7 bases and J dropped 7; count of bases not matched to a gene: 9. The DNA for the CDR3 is TGTGCCAGCACCCGACTAGCGGGACCTATAGAGCAGTACTTC. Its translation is CASTRLAGPIEQYF.

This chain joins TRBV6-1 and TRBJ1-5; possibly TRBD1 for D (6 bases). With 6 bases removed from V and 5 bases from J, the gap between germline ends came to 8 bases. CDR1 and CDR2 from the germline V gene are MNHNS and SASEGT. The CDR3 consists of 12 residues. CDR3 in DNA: TGTGCCAGCAGCAACAGGGATCAGCCCCAGCATTTT. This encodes CASSNRDQPQHF.

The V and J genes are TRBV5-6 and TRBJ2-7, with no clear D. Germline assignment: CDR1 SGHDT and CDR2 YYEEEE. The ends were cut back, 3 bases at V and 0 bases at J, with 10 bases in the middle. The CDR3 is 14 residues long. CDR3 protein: CASSSDLDSYEQYF. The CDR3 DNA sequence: TGTGCCAGCAGCTCCGACTTAGACTCCTACGAGCAGTACTTC.

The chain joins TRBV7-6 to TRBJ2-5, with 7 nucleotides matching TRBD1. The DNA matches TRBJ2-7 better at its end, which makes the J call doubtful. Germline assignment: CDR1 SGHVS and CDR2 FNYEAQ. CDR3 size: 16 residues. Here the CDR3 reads CASSLTRQGHRYEQYF. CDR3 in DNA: TGTGCCAGCAGCTTAACTAGACAGGGTCACCGCTACGAGCAGTACTTC.

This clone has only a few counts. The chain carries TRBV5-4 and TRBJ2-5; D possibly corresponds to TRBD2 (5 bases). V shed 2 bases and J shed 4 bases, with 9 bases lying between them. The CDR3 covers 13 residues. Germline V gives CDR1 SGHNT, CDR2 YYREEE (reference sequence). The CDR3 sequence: CASSLRGGETQYF. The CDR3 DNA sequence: TGTGCCAGCAGCTTACGGGGTGGAGAGACCCAGTACTTC.

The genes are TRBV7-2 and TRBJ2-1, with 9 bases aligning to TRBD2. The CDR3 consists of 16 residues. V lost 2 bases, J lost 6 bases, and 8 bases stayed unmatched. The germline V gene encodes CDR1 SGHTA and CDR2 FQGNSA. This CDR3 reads CASSLFGGRALNEQFF. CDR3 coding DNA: TGTGCCAGCAGCTTATTCGGCGGGAGGGCCCTCAATGAGCAGTTCTTC.

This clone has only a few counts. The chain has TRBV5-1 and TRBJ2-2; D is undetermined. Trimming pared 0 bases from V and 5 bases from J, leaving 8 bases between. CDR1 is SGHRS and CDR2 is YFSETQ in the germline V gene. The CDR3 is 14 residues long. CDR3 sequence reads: CASSLVQYTGELFF. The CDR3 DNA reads TGCGCCAGCAGCTTGGTACAGTATACCGGGGAGCTGTTTTTT.

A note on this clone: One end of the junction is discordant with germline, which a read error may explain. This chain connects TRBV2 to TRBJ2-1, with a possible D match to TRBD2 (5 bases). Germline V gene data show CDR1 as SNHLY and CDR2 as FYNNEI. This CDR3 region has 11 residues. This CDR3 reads CATESIGLRLF. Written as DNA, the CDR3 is TGTGCCACTGAAAGCATCGGACTCCGACTCTTC.

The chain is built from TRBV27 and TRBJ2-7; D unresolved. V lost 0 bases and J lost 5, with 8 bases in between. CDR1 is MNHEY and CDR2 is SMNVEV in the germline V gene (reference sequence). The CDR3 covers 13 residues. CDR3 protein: CASSLSRRNEQYF. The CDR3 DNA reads TGTGCCAGCAGTTTATCGAGGAGAAACGAGCAGTACTTC.

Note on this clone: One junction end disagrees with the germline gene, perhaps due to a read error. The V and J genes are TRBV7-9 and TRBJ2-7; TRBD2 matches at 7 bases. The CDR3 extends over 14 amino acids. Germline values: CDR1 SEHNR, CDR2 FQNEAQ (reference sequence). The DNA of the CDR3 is TGTTCCAGCAGCTTAGGGAGGGGCGTGCACGAGCAGTACTTC. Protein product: CSSSLGRGVHEQYF.

The CDR3, as DNA: TGTGCCAGCAGCTTAACCTTCGGACTAGCGGTAGCCTACGAGCAGTACTTC. This gives the protein CASSLTFGLAVAYEQYF. The chain has TRBV7-8 and TRBJ2-7; 10 bases are shared with TRBD2. From germline, CDR1 is SGHVS and CDR2 FQNEAQ. CDR3 length: 17 residues. Trimming took 2 bases from V and 2 from J; bases not matched to a gene: 9.

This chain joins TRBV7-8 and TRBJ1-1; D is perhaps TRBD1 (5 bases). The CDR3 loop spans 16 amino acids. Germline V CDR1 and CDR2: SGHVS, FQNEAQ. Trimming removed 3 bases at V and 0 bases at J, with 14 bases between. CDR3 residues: CASSFLTVGMNTEAFF. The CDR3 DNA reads TGTGCCAGCAGCTTCCTGACAGTGGGGATGAACACTGAAGCTTTCTTT.

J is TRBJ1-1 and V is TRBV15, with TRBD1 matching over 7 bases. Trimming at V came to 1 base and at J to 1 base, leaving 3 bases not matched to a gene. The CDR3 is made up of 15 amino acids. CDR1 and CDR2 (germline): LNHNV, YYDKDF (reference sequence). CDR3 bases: TGTGCCACCAGCAGAGCGGGACAGCCGAACACTGAAGCTTTCTTT. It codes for CATSRAGQPNTEAFF. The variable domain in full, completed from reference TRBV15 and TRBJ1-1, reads DAMVIQNPRYQVTQFGKPVTLSCSQTLNHNVMYWYQQKSSQAPKLLFHYYDKDFNNEADTPDNFQSRRPNTSFCFLDIRSPGLGDTAMYLCATSRAGQPNTEAFFGQGTRLTVV.

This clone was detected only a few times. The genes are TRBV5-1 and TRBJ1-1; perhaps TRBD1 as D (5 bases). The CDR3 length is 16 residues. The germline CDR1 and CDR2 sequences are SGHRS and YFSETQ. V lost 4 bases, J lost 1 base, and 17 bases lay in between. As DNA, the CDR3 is TGCGCCAGCAGCCCTGGGGTCTCTAGGGGGAACACTGAAGCTTTCTTT. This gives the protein CASSPGVSRGNTEAFF.

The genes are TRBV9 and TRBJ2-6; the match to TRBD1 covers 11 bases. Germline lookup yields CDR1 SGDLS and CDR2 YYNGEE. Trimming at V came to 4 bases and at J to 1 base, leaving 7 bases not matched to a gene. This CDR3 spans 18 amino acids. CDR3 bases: TGTGCCAGCAGCAACGGACAGGGGGCGCATTCTGGGGCCAACGTCCTGACTTTC. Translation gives CASSNGQGAHSGANVLTF.

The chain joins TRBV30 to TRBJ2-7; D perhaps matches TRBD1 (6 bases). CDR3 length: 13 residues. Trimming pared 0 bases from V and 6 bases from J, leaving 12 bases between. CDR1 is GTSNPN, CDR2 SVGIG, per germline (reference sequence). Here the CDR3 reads CAWSVDSLREQYF. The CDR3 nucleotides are TGTGCCTGGAGTGTGGACAGCCTACGCGAGCAGTACTTC.